The entry below gives a single T cell receptor (beta chain) sequence along with its context. There is no known antigen for this receptor. The sample holds no much larger clone one base away, and base qualities are not on file. This record belongs to a study of blood T cell repertoires in COVID-19 (dated by TCRdb to about 2020). Background on the whole study: Samples covering the acute and convalescent phases of COVID-19 were provided by collaborators in the United States, Italy and Spain. The prospective study material was composed of cDNA or gDNA derived from T cells, B-cell-depleted T cells, or PBMCs. Deeply sampled blood TCRbeta repertoires from subjects exposed to, actively infected with, or recovered from COVID-19 were included in the dataset. The repertoires were made available in a free public database intended to serve as a resource for research on the immune response to SARS-CoV-2. The samples were drawn from two sources: the first 160 participants of the ongoing ImmuneRACE study, and 1,254 subjects contributed by 6 global collaborators. Nearly every sample came with metadata listing a de-identified subject ID, COVID-19 status, age in years and sex. HLA class I and class II types, where available, came from metadata supplied by the sample provider rather than from assay-based typing.

The collaborating institutions used their own protocols to collect whole blood in K2EDTA tubes. For TCRbeta analysis, collaborators shipped samples in one of three forms: frozen whole blood, isolated PBMCs, or DNA extracted from either of those sample types. From the cysteine through the phenylalanine, the CDR3 covers 14 amino acids. Kept here is only the CDR3 DNA, which spans 42 bases and is read in frame from base 1. Based on the germline V gene, the CDR1 and CDR2 sequences are KGHSH and LQKENI. Clipping removes 1 base from V and 5 bases from J, with 3 as the unmatched junction base count. TCRbeta CDR3 regions were amplified from genomic DNA using the immunoSEQ Assay, a bias-controlled multiplex PCR. The authors' analysis ran thus. The number of nucleated cells in each sample was estimated by amplification of reference gene primers within the assay. Sequence reads were collapsed and filtered to measure the absolute abundance of every unique TCRbeta CDR3 rearrangement. Productive Simpson clonality was computed per sample as the square root of Simpson's diversity index over productive rearrangements. TCRdb re-hosts the immuneACCESS table, in-frame sequences only. Its copies lack some clones; in the studies checked, an unresolved V gene accounts for under half of them, and the cause for the rest is not known. That table furnishes V, J and clone size, whereas the DNA furnished D and trimming. This sample gives approximately 260,000 clones in total; approximately 84% of them show up just once. About 9.1% of the sample is in the top ten clones.

Overall study results and their limits: Clinical and demographic metadata were provided uncurated, with the amount varying by source and participant.

The chain uses TRBV18 and TRBJ2-5; 8 middle bases align to TRBD2. The sample consisted of peripheral blood. This TCR derives from a human donor in a cohort sampled during active COVID-19. CDR3 loop: CASSPLAGTETQYF. The DNA is as follows: TGTGCCAGCTCACCACTAGCGGGAACGGAGACCCAGTACTTC.